One and the same sample provided the 15 T cell receptor beta chains below, sequenced in a study of cytomegalovirus exposure and HLA in healthy donors. It was with 60 Vbeta and 13 Jbeta primers that the PCR ran. Clones were read by immunoSEQ multiplex PCR, and TCRdb kept only the in-frame ones, dropping some. The sample has 200,000 to 250,000 clones; around nine tenths are singletons. Sequenced input: PBMCs. The receptors were gathered from a woman aged 18-29 years in good health and CMV-seronegative.

This chain uses TRBV5-1 with TRBJ2-3; D gene ambiguous. V lost 0 bases, J lost 5 bases, and 7 bases lay in between. CDR3 size: 13 residues. From germline, CDR1 is SGHRS and CDR2 YFSETQ. CDR3 sequence (DNA): TGCGCCAGCAGCTTGGCCGAGATAGATACGCAGTATTTT. This translates into CASSLAEIDTQYF.

The rearrangement links TRBV30 to TRBJ2-3; 7 bases map to TRBD2. There are 14 residues in the CDR3. V was pared by 0 bases and J by 5 bases, with 5 bases of the junction left unmatched. Germline CDR1 is GTSNPN and CDR2 is SVGIG (reference sequence). CDR3 in DNA: TGTGCCTGGAGTGTACTCGCGGGAGTAGATACGCAGTATTTT. Translating it yields CAWSVLAGVDTQYF.

With regard to this clone: At the DNA level, this CDR3 is encoded by other sequences in the same sample as well. The genes are TRBV5-1 and TRBJ2-5, with D maybe TRBD2 (6 bases). Germline lookup yields CDR1 SGHRS and CDR2 YFSETQ. This CDR3 region has 13 residues. V lost 0 bases and J lost 4, with 7 bases in between. As DNA, the CDR3 is TGCGCCAGCAGCTTGGGGGGAGGAGAGACCCAGTACTTC. Translating it yields CASSLGGGETQYF.

The chain links TRBV19 to TRBJ2-4; 9 bases line up with TRBD1. J lost 0 bases, V lost 5 bases, and 5 bases had no gene match. The germline gives CDR1 LNHDA, CDR2 SQIVND (reference sequence). There are 16 residues in the CDR3. CDR3 DNA sequence: TGTGCCAGTAGTGAAGGGACAGGGAGAGCCAAAAACATTCAGTACTTC. This gives the protein CASSEGTGRAKNIQYF.

This chain connects TRBV5-1 to TRBJ1-1; D may be TRBD1 (6 bases). The germline V gene encodes CDR1 SGHRS and CDR2 YFSETQ. V was trimmed by 3 bases and J by 1 base, leaving 22 bases between them. This CDR3 spans 18 amino acids. This chain's CDR3 is CASSSTGSLGRENTEAFF. DNA for the CDR3: TGCGCCAGCAGCTCAACAGGGAGCCTGGGTCGGGAGAACACTGAAGCTTTCTTT.

The V and J genes are TRBV9 and TRBJ2-1; 8 bases line up with TRBD2. CDR3 size: 15 residues. Germline CDR1 and CDR2: SGDLS and YYNGEE. Losses at the gene ends were 0 bases for V and 6 bases for J; bases not matched to a gene: 5. This CDR3 reads CASSVDGGATNEQFF. The DNA of the CDR3 is TGTGCCAGCAGCGTAGACGGGGGGGCCACCAATGAGCAGTTCTTC.

The V call is TRBV18, the J call TRBJ1-2; perhaps TRBD1 as D (5 bases). This CDR3 is 14 amino acids long. The V and J ends lost 3 bases and 8 bases respectively, with 16 bases between them. Germline-derived CDR1 and CDR2 are KGHSH and LQKENI. CDR3 sequence reads: CASSPASDTLGYTF. In DNA, the CDR3 is TGTGCCAGCTCACCTGCGTCGGACACACTCGGCTACACCTTC.

The CDR3 DNA sequence: TGTGCCAGCAGCTCCTGGACAGGGCGGGACTATGGCTACACCTTC. As protein: CASSSWTGRDYGYTF. The chain recombines TRBV7-9 with TRBJ1-2; 8 nucleotides match TRBD1. The J segment lost 3 bases and the V segment lost 4 bases, leaving 7 bases of the junction unmatched. Per germline, CDR1 SEHNR and CDR2 FQNEAQ (reference sequence). This CDR3 has 15 amino acids.

V and J are TRBV6-1 and TRBJ1-2; 7 bases are a match to TRBD1. The germline CDR1 and CDR2 sequences are MNHNS and SASEGT. The CDR3 is 14 residues long. V lost 8 bases and J lost 3; bases outside the gene matches: 9. The CDR3 DNA reads as TGTGCCAGCCTTCGGGACAGCATTTACTATGGCTACACCTTC. Protein sequence: CASLRDSIYYGYTF.

The DNA of the CDR3 is TGCGCCAGCAGCTCAGCACAGGGGGCGCTCTATTACGAGCAGTACTTC. Its translation: CASSSAQGALYYEQYF. V usage is TRBV5-1 and J usage is TRBJ2-7; 9 bases fit TRBD1. J was trimmed by 4 bases and V by 3 bases; bases with no gene match: 11. Germline V lookup: CDR1 SGHRS, CDR2 YFSETQ. CDR3 length: 16 amino acids. Full variable domain (outside the CDR3, taken from reference TRBV5-1 and TRBJ2-7): KAGVTQTPRYLIKTRGQQVTLSCSPISGHRSVSWYQQTPGQGLQFLFEYFSETQRNKGNFPGRFSGRQFSNSRSEMNVSTLELGDSALYLCASSSAQGALYYEQYFGPGTRLTVT.

The V call is TRBV11-3, the J call TRBJ2-7; tentatively, D is TRBD1 (6 bases). V was pared by 5 bases and J by 2 bases, with 19 bases between. CDR1 and CDR2 (germline): SGHNT, YENEEA. CDR3 length equals 16 residues. The CDR3 loop is CASSRAGTFGAYEQYF. In nucleotides, the CDR3 is TGTGCCAGCAGCCGCGCCGGGACATTCGGGGCCTACGAGCAGTACTTC. Looking up the rest from reference TRBV11-3 and TRBJ2-7 gives the full variable domain: EAGVVQSPRYKIIEKKQPVAFWCNPISGHNTLYWYLQNLGQGPELLIRYENEEAVDDSQLPKDRFSAERLKGVDSTLKIQPAELGDSAVYLCASSRAGTFGAYEQYFGPGTRLTVT.

J is TRBJ1-1 and V is TRBV6-1, with D tentatively TRBD1 (5 bases). This CDR3 spans 13 amino acids. The V gene's germline CDR1 is MNHNS and CDR2 SASEGT. Between the trimmed V and J ends, which lost 5 bases and 1 base, there was a span of 8 bases. The CDR3 protein is CASSSGQNTEAFF. In nucleotides, the CDR3 is TGTGCCAGCAGTTCCGGACAGAACACTGAAGCTTTCTTT.

The V and J genes are TRBV5-1 and TRBJ2-1; D unresolved. Germline V gene data show CDR1 as SGHRS and CDR2 as YFSETQ. The CDR3 extends over 15 amino acids. Trimming left V 0 bases short and J 1 base short, with 8 bases between. The CDR3 sequence: CASSLVRGSYNEQFF. The CDR3 nucleotides read TGCGCCAGCAGCTTGGTACGAGGTTCCTACAATGAGCAGTTCTTC.

This chain connects TRBV7-8 to TRBJ2-5; 8 bases agree with TRBD1. The CDR3 spans 15 residues. The junction had 8 bases not matched to a gene; V was cut back by 6 bases and J by 2 bases. Germline CDR1 SGHVS, CDR2 FQNEAQ. CDR3 nucleotides: TGTGCCAGCAGACACCGGGACAGGCCTCAAGAGACCCAGTACTTC. Translating it yields CASRHRDRPQETQYF.

V gene TRBV6-5 combines with J gene TRBJ1-4; 7 nucleotides agree with TRBD1. Germline CDR1 is MNHEY and CDR2 is SVGAGI. V shed 5 bases and J 0 bases; nucleotides not matched to a gene: 3. The length of the CDR3 is 15 residues. The CDR3 region has the DNA TGTGCCAGCAGTAACAGGGGAGCAACTAATGAAAAACTGTTTTTT. This gives the protein CASSNRGATNEKLFF.